This T cell receptor beta chain was captured in a study of T cell responses to AZD1222 COVID-19 vaccine. The table came from immunoSEQ multiplex PCR; TCRdb's copy has only in-frame clones and leaves some out. The sample has 95,000 to 110,000 clones, about 92% seen once. The CDR3 length is 15 residues. In germline, CDR1 is LGHNA, CDR2 YNFKEQ. With 2 bases clipped from V and 4 bases from J, the junction kept 5 bases outside the gene matches. The sequence was collected from an adult in good health. This chain connects TRBV4-2 to TRBJ1-3, with 7 bases identical to TRBD1. Sequenced here: peripheral blood, sampled on day 0 of AZD1222 vaccination. The DNA for the CDR3 is TGTGCCAGCAGCCAAAAAGACAGGGACGGAAACACCATATATTTT. It specifies CASSQKDRDGNTIYF.